Shown below are 24 T cell receptor beta chains from a single sample sequenced in a study of CD8+ T cells in alopecia areata. As for treatment: oral pan-JAK inhibitor, 5-10 mg twice daily. It was cDNA, reverse transcribed from extracted RNA, that served as the sequencing template. TCRdb's table, derived via immunoSEQ multiplex PCR, lists solely in-frame clones and lacks some. Among 110,000 to 150,000 clones listed, less than 70% were seen once. This sample comprised CD8+ T cells sorted from blood, obtained at week 4, from a patient treated with tofacitinib. These receptors were taken from a human donor with alopecia areata.

This clone turned up a few times. The chain has TRBV6-6 and TRBJ2-7; 8 positions agree with TRBD1. Germline-derived CDR1 and CDR2 are MNHNY and SVGAGI (reference sequence). The CDR3 runs to 15 residues. V lost 2 bases to trimming and J lost 1 base; unmatched junction nucleotides: 4. CDR3 in amino acids: CASSYHGQGSYEQYF. CDR3 DNA sequence: TGTGCCAGCAGTTACCATGGACAGGGTTCCTACGAGCAGTACTTC.

This clone came up a few times. The chain couples TRBV7-9 to TRBJ2-7; 8 bases line up with TRBD1. Unmatched junction bases numbered 1, after V lost 3 bases and J lost 3 bases. The CDR3 has 13 residues. Per germline, CDR1 SEHNR and CDR2 FQNEAQ (reference sequence). The CDR3 protein is CASSFRGHYEQYF. CDR3 DNA sequence: TGTGCCAGCAGCTTCAGGGGGCACTACGAGCAGTACTTC.

The chain joins TRBV7-9 to TRBJ2-5; 12 bases line up with TRBD2. The V and J ends lost 4 bases and 9 bases, in that order; junction bases with no gene match: 6. The V gene's germline CDR1 is SEHNR and CDR2 FQNEAQ (reference sequence). This CDR3 is built from 14 residues. The CDR3 sequence is CASSSTSGGLSQYF. Here the CDR3 DNA reads TGTGCCAGCAGCTCCACTAGCGGGGGGTTGTCCCAGTACTTC. Supplemented by reference TRBV7-9 and TRBJ2-5, the full variable domain reads DTGVSQNPRHKITKRGQNVTFRCDPISEHNRLYWYRQTLGQGPEFLTYFQNEAQLEKSRLLSDRFSAERPKGSFSTLEIQRTEQGDSAMYLCASSSTSGGLSQYFGPGTRLLVL.

The J gene is TRBJ1-5, the V gene TRBV18; the D is unclear. Per germline, CDR1 KGHSH and CDR2 LQKENI. V lost 1 base and J 1 base, leaving 14 bases between the germline ends. CDR3 length equals 17 residues. CDR3 protein: CASSPLAEISSNQPQHF. DNA of the CDR3: TGTGCCAGCTCACCACTTGCAGAAATTTCGAGCAATCAGCCCCAGCATTTT.

The chain recombines TRBV6-5 with TRBJ2-7; D might be TRBD2 (6 bases). Germline values: CDR1 MNHEY, CDR2 SVGAGI. The germline V and J ends were trimmed by 7 bases and 4 bases, with 17 bases remaining between them. This CDR3 spans 14 amino acids. The CDR3 reads CASTGVGGPYEQYF. The CDR3 nucleotides are TGTGCCAGCACCGGGGTCGGGGGACCATACGAGCAGTACTTC.

The chain joins TRBV7-9 to TRBJ1-2; 7 nucleotides match TRBD1. CDR1 SEHNR and CDR2 FQNEAQ come from the germline V gene (reference sequence). The J segment lost 4 bases and the V segment lost 4 bases, leaving 3 bases of the junction unmatched. This CDR3 region has 13 residues. The CDR3 loop is CASSSDRLYGYTF. Here the CDR3 DNA reads TGTGCCAGCAGCTCGGACAGGCTCTATGGCTACACCTTC.

This clone was found a few times. J is TRBJ2-1 and V is TRBV5-6; D is perhaps TRBD1 or TRBD2 (5 bases each). CDR3 length equals 15 residues. V was trimmed by 5 bases and J by 7 bases, leaving 19 bases between them. Germline CDR1 SGHDT, CDR2 YYEEEE. CDR3 loop: CASRYRDRFRNEQFF. The CDR3 region has the DNA TGTGCCAGCAGATACCGGGACCGATTTCGGAATGAGCAGTTCTTC. The complete variable domain, with remaining parts taken from reference TRBV5-6 and TRBJ2-1, reads DAGVTQSPTHLIKTRGQQVTLRCSPKSGHDTVSWYQQALGQGPQFIFQYYEEEERQRGNFPDRFSGHQFPNYSSELNVNALLLGDSALYLCASRYRDRFRNEQFFGPGTRLTVL.

This rearrangement joins TRBV5-6 to TRBJ1-2; TRBD1 agrees at 12 bases. The germline CDR1 and CDR2 sequences are SGHDT and YYEEEE. The CDR3 sequence is 16 residues long. Unmatched junction bases numbered 9, after V lost 4 bases and J lost 5 bases. The CDR3 is CASSPPGQGALYGYTF. The CDR3 region has the DNA TGTGCCAGCAGCCCCCCGGGACAGGGGGCCCTATATGGCTACACCTTC.

The rearrangement joins TRBV5-6 to TRBJ2-1, with D possibly matching TRBD1 (6 bases). This CDR3 contains 17 residues. Trimming pared 0 bases from V and 7 bases from J, leaving 20 bases between. The germline V gene encodes CDR1 SGHDT and CDR2 YYEEEE. In nucleotides, the CDR3 is TGTGCCAGCAGCTTGGACTTTGGCCAGGGGACGGAGAATGAGCAGTTCTTC. Translated: CASSLDFGQGTENEQFF.

V usage is TRBV29-1 and J usage is TRBJ2-3, with no clear D. The CDR3 covers 12 residues. Deletions cut 6 bases from V and 0 bases from J, with 7 bases between. Per germline, CDR1 SQVTM and CDR2 ANQGSEA. The CDR3 loop is CSVALSTDTQYF. The CDR3, as DNA: TGCAGCGTGGCCCTTAGCACAGATACGCAGTATTTT.

The chain couples TRBV27 to TRBJ2-5; no clear D gene. This CDR3 has 13 amino acids. V dropped 5 bases and J dropped 4 bases, with 11 bases sitting between them. Per the germline V gene, CDR1 is MNHEY and CDR2 is SMNVEV (reference sequence). CDR3 protein: CASSPLRGETQYF. The CDR3 coding sequence is TGTGCCAGCAGTCCATTGCGCGGAGAGACCCAGTACTTC.

This clone was detected many times. The chain employs TRBV2 and TRBJ2-5; weak D call: TRBD1 (5 bases). Trimming pared 6 bases from V and 3 bases from J, leaving 14 bases between. The CDR3 consists of 14 residues. CDR1 is SNHLY, CDR2 FYNNEI, per germline. As DNA, the CDR3 is TGTGCCAGCAGGGCCACAGGATACGAAGAGACCCAGTACTTC. Its translation is CASRATGYEETQYF.

The chain links TRBV4-1 to TRBJ1-5; D not resolved. Germline CDR1 reads MGHRA; CDR2 reads YSYEKL. With 0 bases removed from V and 0 bases from J, the gap between germline ends came to 9 bases. This CDR3 is built from 16 residues. CDR3 protein: CASSQDGVNSNQPQHF. CDR3 in DNA: TGCGCCAGCAGCCAAGATGGAGTGAATAGCAATCAGCCCCAGCATTTT.

Regarding this clone: Distinct nucleotide sequences in the sample also encode this CDR3. The J gene is TRBJ1-6, the V gene TRBV9; D is unresolved. This CDR3 has 14 residues. Germline CDR1 reads SGDLS; CDR2 reads YYNGEE. The ends were cut back, 0 bases at V and 7 bases at J, with 8 bases in the middle. CDR3 DNA: TGTGCCAGCAGCGTAGAGGGAGGGAATTCACCCCTCCACTTT. As protein: CASSVEGGNSPLHF.

The chain recombines TRBV27 with TRBJ1-5; D is possibly TRBD1 (6 bases). CDR1 and CDR2 from the germline V gene are MNHEY and SMNVEV (reference sequence). The CDR3 runs to 15 residues. Trimming left V 3 bases short and J 7 bases short, with 16 bases between. CDR3: CASSLARGAGQPQHF. The DNA for the CDR3 is TGTGCCAGCAGTTTGGCACGGGGGGCTGGGCAGCCCCAGCATTTT.

This clone is a singleton in its sample. The chain carries TRBV7-8 and TRBJ2-3; D might be TRBD2 (6 bases). Germline values: CDR1 SGHVS, CDR2 FQNEAQ. V dropped 1 base and J dropped 4 bases, with 12 bases sitting between them. CDR3 length: 15 amino acids. The CDR3 sequence is CASSLDQRASDTQYF. CDR3 nucleotides: TGTGCCAGCAGCTTAGACCAGCGGGCATCAGATACGCAGTATTTT.

The V gene is TRBV2, the J gene TRBJ2-3, with TRBD2 as a possible D gene (6 bases). The CDR3 runs 16 residues. Germline CDR1 and CDR2: SNHLY and FYNNEI. The V and J ends lost 3 bases and 6 bases respectively, with 19 bases between them. The CDR3 nucleotides read TGTGCCAGCAGTGAGGGGACTTCCCGGTGGGGGGATACGCAGTATTTT. Translating gives CASSEGTSRWGDTQYF.

This clone turned up a few times. The chain links TRBV4-1 to TRBJ2-2; D assignment may be TRBD1 or TRBD2 (5 bases each). The CDR3 covers 15 residues. Trimming left V 8 bases short and J 3 bases short, with 16 bases between. Germline assignment: CDR1 MGHRA and CDR2 YSYEKL. The CDR3 is CASSGTLSHTGELFF. The CDR3 bases are TGCGCCAGCTCGGGGACCCTGAGCCACACCGGGGAGCTGTTTTTT.

The J gene is TRBJ2-5, the V gene TRBV6-6; tentatively, D is TRBD1 (7 bases). Germline assignment: CDR1 MNHNY and CDR2 SVGAGI (reference sequence). With 5 bases removed from V and 2 bases from J, the gap between germline ends came to 12 bases. The CDR3 consists of 14 residues. CDR3 coding DNA: TGTGCCAGCAGTGCGGGGACAGCTCAAGAGACCCAGTACTTC. Translated, it gives CASSAGTAQETQYF.

A single count supports this clone. V gene TRBV7-9 combines with J gene TRBJ2-5, with a possible D match to TRBD1 (5 bases). Germline CDR1 and CDR2: SEHNR and FQNEAQ (reference sequence). The V end was cut by 5 bases, the J end by 1 base, with 11 bases between. The CDR3 totals 14 residues. The CDR3 is CASSIVDSQETQYF. In DNA, the CDR3 is TGTGCCAGCAGCATCGTTGACAGCCAAGAGACCCAGTACTTC.

Concerning this clone: At the DNA level, this CDR3 is encoded by other sequences in the same sample as well. The chain uses TRBV5-1 and TRBJ2-1; 9 bases match TRBD2. The V gene end was trimmed by 0 bases and the J gene end by 2 bases; junction bases not matched to a gene: 3. CDR3 length: 16 amino acids. Germline V gene sequence: CDR1 SGHRS, CDR2 YFSETQ. CDR3 sequence (DNA): TGCGCCAGCAGCTTGGCCAGCGGGGGGACCTACAATGAGCAGTTCTTC. Amino acids: CASSLASGGTYNEQFF.

Only a few counts were recorded for this clone. The chain recombines TRBV2 with TRBJ1-3, with D possibly matching TRBD1 (5 bases). V lost 6 bases and J 0 bases, leaving 21 bases between the germline ends. Germline values: CDR1 SNHLY, CDR2 FYNNEI. The CDR3 length is 18 residues. CDR3 in amino acids: CASRARDGRALSGNTIYF. In DNA form, the CDR3 reads TGTGCCAGCAGAGCCCGGGATGGCAGGGCTCTCTCTGGAAACACCATATATTTT.

V usage is TRBV9 and J usage is TRBJ1-1, with D unresolved. Trimming left V 0 bases short and J 0 bases short, with 6 bases between. This CDR3 region has 14 residues. Germline values: CDR1 SGDLS, CDR2 YYNGEE. Written as DNA, the CDR3 is TGTGCCAGCAGCGTAGACAGTATGAACACTGAAGCTTTCTTT. Protein: CASSVDSMNTEAFF. The full variable domain, its missing parts supplied by reference TRBV9 and TRBJ1-1, is DSGVTQTPKHLITATGQRVTLRCSPRSGDLSVYWYQQSLDQGLQFLIQYYNGEERAKGNILERFSAQQFPDLHSELNLSSLELGDSALYFCASSVDSMNTEAFFGQGTRLTVV.

The chain joins TRBV13 to TRBJ1-2; 9 nucleotides line up with TRBD1. Germline V gene data show CDR1 as PRHDT and CDR2 as FYEKMQ (reference sequence). This CDR3 contains 14 residues. With V trimmed by 5 bases and J by 8 bases, 9 bases remained unmatched. The CDR3: CASSVGQGSSGYTF. DNA of the CDR3: TGTGCCAGCAGCGTCGGACAGGGGTCGTCGGGCTACACCTTC.